This T cell receptor (beta chain) emerged from a study of OX40 agonist ivuxolimab in advanced cancers. Between the trimmed V and J ends, which lost 7 bases and 5 bases, there was a span of 18 bases. The CDR3 loop spans 15 amino acids. The germline gives CDR1 SEHNR, CDR2 FQNEAQ (reference sequence). Sequenced by immunoSEQ multiplex PCR; TCRdb stores in-frame clones only, minus some. The sample lists about 62,000 clones; around 79% were seen once. Source: CD4+ or CD8+ T cells sorted from blood, taken in a trial of the OX40 agonist ivuxolimab. The J gene is TRBJ1-5, the V gene TRBV7-9; no definite D call. This TCR derives from an adult with an advanced solid tumor such as melanoma, head and neck, liver or kidney cancer. This chain's CDR3 is CASTNGGQSDQPQHF. The CDR3 bases are TGTGCCAGCACCAATGGCGGGCAGTCGGATCAGCCCCAGCATTTT.